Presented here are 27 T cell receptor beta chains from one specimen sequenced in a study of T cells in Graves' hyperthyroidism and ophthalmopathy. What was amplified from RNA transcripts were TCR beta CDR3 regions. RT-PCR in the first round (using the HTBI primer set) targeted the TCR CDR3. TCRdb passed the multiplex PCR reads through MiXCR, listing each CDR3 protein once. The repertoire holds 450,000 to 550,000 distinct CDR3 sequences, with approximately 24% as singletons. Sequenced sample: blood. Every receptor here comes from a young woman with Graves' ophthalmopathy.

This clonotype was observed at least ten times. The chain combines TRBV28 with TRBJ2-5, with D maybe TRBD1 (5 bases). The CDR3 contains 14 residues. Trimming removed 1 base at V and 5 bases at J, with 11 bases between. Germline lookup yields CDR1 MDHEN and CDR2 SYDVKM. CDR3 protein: CASSLSTALETQYF. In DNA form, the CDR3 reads TGTGCCAGCAGTTTATCGACAGCCCTGGAGACCCAGTACTTC.

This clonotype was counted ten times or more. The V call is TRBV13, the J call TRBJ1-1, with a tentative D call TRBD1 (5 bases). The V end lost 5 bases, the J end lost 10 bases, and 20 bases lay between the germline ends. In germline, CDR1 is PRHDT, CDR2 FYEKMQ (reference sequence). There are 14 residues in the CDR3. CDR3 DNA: TGTGCCAGCAGCCCTCGAACGCAGGGAGAAGGAGCTTTCTTT. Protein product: CASSPRTQGEGAFF.

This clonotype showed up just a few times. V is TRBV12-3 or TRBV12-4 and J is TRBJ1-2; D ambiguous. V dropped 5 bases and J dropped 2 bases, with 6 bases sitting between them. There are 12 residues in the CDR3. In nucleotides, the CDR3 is TGTGCCAGCAGTGGGAACAACTATGGCTACACCTTC. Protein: CASSGNNYGYTF.

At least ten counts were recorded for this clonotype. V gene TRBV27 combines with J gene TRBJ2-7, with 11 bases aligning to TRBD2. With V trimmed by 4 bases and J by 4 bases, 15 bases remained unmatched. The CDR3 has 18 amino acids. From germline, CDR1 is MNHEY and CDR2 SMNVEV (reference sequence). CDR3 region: CASSSTREVAGGRYEQYF. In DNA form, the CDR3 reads TGTGCCAGCAGTTCCACCCGCGAGGTAGCGGGGGGGAGGTACGAGCAGTACTTC.

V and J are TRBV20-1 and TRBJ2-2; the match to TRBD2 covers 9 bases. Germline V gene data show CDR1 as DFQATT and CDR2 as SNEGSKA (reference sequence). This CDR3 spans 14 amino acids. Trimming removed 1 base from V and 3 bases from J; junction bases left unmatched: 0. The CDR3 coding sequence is TGCAGTGCTAGAGGGACTAGCGACACCGGGGAGCTGTTTTTT. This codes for CSARGTSDTGELFF.

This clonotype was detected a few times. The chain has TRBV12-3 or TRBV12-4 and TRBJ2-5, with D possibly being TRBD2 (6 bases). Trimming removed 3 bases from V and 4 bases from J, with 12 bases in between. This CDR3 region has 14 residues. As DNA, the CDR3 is TGTGCCAGCAGTTTCGGCGGGATTCGAGAGACCCAGTACTTC. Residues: CASSFGGIRETQYF.

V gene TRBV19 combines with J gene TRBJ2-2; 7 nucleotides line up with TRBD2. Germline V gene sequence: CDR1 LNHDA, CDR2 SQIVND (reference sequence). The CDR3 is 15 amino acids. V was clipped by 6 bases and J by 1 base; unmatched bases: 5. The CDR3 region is CASRWLAVNTGELFF. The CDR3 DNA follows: TGTGCCAGTAGATGGCTAGCGGTGAACACCGGGGAGCTGTTTTTT.

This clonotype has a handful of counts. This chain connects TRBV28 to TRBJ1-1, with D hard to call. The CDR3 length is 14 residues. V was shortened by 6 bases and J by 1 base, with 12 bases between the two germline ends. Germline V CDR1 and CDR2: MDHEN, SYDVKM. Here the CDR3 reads CASSPYKGNTEAFF. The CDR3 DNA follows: TGTGCCAGCAGCCCGTACAAGGGGAACACTGAAGCTTTCTTT.

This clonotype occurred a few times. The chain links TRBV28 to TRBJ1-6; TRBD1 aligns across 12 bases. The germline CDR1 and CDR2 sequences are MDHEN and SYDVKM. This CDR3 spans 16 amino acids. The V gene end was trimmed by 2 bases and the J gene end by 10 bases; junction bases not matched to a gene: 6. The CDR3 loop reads CASSLPTGTGGSPLHF. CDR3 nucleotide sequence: TGTGCCAGCAGTTTACCCACCGGGACAGGGGGCTCACCCCTCCACTTT.

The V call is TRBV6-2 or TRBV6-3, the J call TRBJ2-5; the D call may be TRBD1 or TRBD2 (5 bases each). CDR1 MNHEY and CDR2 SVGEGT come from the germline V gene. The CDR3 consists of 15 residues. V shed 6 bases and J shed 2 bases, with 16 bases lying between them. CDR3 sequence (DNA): TGTGCCAGCAGGGCTTTCTGGGACGGACAAGAGACCCAGTACTTC. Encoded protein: CASRAFWDGQETQYF.

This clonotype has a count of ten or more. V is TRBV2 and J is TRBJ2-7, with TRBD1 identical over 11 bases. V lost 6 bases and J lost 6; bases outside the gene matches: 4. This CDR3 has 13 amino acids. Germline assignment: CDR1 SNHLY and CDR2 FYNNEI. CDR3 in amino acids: CASSGTGGFEQYF. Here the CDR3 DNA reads TGTGCCAGCAGCGGGACAGGGGGTTTCGAGCAGTACTTC.

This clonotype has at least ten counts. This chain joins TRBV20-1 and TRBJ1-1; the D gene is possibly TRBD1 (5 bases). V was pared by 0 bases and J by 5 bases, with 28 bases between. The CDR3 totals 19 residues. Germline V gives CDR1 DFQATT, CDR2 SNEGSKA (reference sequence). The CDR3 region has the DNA TGCAGTGCTAGAGATTTGTTCAGGGCCTTGAACGGGAAGATGACTGAAGCTTTCTTT. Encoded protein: CSARDLFRALNGKMTEAFF.

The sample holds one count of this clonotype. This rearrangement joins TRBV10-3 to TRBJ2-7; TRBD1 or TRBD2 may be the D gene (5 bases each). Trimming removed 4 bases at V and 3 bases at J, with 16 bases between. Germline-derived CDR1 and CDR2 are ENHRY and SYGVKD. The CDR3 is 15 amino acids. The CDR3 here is CAISGDGSPFYEQYF. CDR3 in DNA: TGTGCCATCAGTGGGGACGGTAGTCCCTTCTACGAGCAGTACTTC.

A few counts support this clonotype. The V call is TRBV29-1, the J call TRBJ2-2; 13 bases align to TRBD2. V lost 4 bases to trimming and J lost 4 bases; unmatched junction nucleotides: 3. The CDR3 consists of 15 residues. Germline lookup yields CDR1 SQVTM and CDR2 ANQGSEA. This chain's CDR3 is CSVGTSGSGTGELFF. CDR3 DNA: TGCAGCGTTGGGACTAGCGGGAGCGGCACCGGGGAGCTGTTTTTT.

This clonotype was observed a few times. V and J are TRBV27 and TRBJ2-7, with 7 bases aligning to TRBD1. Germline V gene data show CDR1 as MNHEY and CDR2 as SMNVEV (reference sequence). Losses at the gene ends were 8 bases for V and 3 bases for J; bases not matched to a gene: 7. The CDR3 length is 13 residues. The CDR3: CASGLGQYYEQYF. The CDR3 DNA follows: TGTGCCAGCGGCCTGGGACAGTACTACGAGCAGTACTTC.

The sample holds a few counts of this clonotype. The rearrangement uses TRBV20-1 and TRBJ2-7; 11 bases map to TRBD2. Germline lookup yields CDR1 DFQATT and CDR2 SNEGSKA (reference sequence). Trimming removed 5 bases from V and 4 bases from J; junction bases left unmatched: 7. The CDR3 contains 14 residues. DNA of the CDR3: TGCAGTGCTCTAGTAGCGGGGGGGCTGTACGAGCAGTACTTC. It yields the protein CSALVAGGLYEQYF.

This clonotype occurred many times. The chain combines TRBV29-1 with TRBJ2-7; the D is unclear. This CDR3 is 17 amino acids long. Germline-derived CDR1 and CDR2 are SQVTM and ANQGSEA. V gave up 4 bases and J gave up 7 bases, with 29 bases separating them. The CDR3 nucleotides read TGCAGCGTTGTAATATCTCTGCTGCCAGGTAGGGCTCGGGAGCAGTACTTC. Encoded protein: CSVVISLLPGRAREQYF.

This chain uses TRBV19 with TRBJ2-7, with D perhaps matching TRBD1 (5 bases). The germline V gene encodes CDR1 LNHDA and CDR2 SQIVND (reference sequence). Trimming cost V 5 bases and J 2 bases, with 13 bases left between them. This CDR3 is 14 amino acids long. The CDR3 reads CASSRQPETYEQYF. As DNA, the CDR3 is TGTGCCAGTAGTCGACAGCCTGAAACCTACGAGCAGTACTTC. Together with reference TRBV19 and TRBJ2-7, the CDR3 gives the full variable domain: DGGITQSPKYLFRKEGQNVTLSCEQNLNHDAMYWYRQDPGQGLRLIYYSQIVNDFQKGDIAEGYSVSREKKESFPLTVTSAQKNPTAFYLCASSRQPETYEQYFGPGTRLTVT.

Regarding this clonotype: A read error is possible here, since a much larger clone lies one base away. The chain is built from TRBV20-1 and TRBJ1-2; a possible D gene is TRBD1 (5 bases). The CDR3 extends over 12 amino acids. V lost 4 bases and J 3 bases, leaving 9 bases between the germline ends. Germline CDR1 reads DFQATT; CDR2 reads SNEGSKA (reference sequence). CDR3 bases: TGCAGTGCTATTCCGGGACACTATGGCTACACCTTC. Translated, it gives CSAIPGHYGYTF.

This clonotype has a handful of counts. CDR3: CASSLGTGINQPQHF. In nucleotides, the CDR3 is TGTGCCAGCAGTTTGGGGACAGGGATTAATCAGCCCCAGCATTTT. V is TRBV12-3 or TRBV12-4 and J is TRBJ1-5, with 9 bases fitting TRBD1. V trimming: 3 bases; J trimming: 4 bases; junction bases outside the gene matches: 4. CDR3 length: 15 residues.

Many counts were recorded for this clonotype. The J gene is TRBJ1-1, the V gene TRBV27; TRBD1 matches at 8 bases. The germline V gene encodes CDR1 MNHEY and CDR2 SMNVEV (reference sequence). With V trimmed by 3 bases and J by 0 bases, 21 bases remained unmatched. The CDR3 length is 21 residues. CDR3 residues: CASSFIAGGAASGAMNTEAFF. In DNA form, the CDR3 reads TGTGCCAGCAGTTTTATCGCAGGGGGCGCCGCCTCGGGAGCTATGAACACTGAAGCTTTCTTT.

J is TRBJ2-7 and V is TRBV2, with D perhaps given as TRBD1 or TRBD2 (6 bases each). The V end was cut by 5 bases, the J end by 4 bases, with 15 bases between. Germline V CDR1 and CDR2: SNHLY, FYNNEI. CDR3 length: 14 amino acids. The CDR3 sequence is CASSKSGATYEQYF. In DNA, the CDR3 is TGTGCCAGCAGTAAATCGGGGGCAACTTACGAGCAGTACTTC. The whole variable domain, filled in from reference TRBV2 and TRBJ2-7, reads EPEVTQTPSHQVTQMGQEVILRCVPISNHLYFYWYRQILGQKVEFLVSFYNNEISEKSEIFDDQFSVERPDGSNFTLKIRSTKLEDSAMYFCASSKSGATYEQYFGPGTRLTVT.

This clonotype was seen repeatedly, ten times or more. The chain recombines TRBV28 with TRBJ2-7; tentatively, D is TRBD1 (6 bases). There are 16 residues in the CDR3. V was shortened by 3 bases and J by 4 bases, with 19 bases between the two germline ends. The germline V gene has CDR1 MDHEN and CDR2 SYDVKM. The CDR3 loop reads CASSLVPGQGYYEQYF. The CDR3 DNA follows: TGTGCCAGCAGTTTGGTTCCGGGACAAGGGTATTACGAGCAGTACTTC. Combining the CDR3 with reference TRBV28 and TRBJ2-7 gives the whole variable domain DVKVTQSSRYLVKRTGEKVFLECVQDMDHENMFWYRQDPGLGLRLIYFSYDVKMKEKGDIPEGYSVSREKKERFSLILESASTNQTSMYLCASSLVPGQGYYEQYFGPGTRLTVT.

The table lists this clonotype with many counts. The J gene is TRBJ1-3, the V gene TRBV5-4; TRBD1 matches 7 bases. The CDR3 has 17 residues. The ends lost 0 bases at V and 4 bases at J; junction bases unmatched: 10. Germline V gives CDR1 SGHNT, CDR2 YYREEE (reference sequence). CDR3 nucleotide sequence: TGTGCCAGCAGCTTGGGGGGACTGACAGGGACCGGAAACACCATATATTTT. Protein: CASSLGGLTGTGNTIYF.

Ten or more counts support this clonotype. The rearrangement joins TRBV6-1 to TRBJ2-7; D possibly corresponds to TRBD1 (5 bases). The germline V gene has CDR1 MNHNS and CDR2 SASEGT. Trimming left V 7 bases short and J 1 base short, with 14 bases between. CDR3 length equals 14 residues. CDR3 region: CASIEIRQSYEQYF. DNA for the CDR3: TGTGCCAGCATAGAGATTCGACAGTCCTACGAGCAGTACTTC.

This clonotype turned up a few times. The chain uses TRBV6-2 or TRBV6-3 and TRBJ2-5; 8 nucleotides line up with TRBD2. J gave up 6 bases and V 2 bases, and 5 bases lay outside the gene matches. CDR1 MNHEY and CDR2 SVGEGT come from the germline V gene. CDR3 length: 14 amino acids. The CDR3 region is CASSYPGRVKTQYF. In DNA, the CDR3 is TGTGCCAGCAGTTACCCCGGGAGGGTGAAGACCCAGTACTTC.

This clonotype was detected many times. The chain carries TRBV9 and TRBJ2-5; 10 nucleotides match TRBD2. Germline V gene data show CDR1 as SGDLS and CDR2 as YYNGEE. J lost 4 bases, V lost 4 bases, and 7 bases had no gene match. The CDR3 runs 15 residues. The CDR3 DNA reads TGTGCCAGCAGCAACGTAGCGGGAGGAGTAGAGACCCAGTACTTC. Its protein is CASSNVAGGVETQYF. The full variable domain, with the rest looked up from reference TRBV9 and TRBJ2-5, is DSGVTQTPKHLITATGQRVTLRCSPRSGDLSVYWYQQSLDQGLQFLIQYYNGEERAKGNILERFSAQQFPDLHSELNLSSLELGDSALYFCASSNVAGGVETQYFGPGTRLLVL.